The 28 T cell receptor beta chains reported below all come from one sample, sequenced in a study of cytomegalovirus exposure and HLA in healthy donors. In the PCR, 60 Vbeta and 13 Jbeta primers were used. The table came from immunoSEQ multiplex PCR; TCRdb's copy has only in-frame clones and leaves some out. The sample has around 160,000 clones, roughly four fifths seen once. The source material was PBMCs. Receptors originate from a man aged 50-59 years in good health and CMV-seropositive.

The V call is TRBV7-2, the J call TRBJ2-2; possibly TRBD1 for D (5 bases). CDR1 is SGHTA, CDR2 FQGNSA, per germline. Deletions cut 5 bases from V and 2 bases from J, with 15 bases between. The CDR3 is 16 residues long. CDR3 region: CASSVQGLLNTGELFF. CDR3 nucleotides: TGTGCCAGCAGCGTGCAGGGTCTACTAAACACCGGGGAGCTGTTTTTT.

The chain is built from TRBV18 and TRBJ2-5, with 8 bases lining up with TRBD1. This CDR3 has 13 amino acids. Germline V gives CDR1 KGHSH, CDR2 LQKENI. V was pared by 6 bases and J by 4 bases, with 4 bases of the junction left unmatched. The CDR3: CASSLGQGETQYF. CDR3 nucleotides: TGTGCCAGCTCCCTCGGACAGGGAGAGACCCAGTACTTC.

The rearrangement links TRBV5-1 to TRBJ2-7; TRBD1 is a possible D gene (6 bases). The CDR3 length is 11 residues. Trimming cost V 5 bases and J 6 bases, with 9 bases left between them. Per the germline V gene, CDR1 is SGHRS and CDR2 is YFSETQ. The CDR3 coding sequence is TGCGCCAGCAGTGAGGGGGTCGAGCAGTACTTC. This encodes CASSEGVEQYF.

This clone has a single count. DNA for the CDR3: TGTGCCAGCAGTTTATATCCCCCTAGCGGGAGGGCCAGCGAGCAGTACTTC. Translating it yields CASSLYPPSGRASEQYF. The chain links TRBV27 to TRBJ2-7; TRBD2 matches 12 bases. Germline-derived CDR1 and CDR2 are MNHEY and SMNVEV (reference sequence). The length of the CDR3 is 17 residues. With 1 base clipped from V and 6 bases from J, the junction kept 10 bases outside the gene matches.

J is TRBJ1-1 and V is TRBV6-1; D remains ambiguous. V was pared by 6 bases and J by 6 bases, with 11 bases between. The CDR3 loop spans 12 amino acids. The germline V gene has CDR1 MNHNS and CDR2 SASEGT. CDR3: CASRSGYAEAFF. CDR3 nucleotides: TGTGCCAGCAGATCGGGGTACGCTGAAGCTTTCTTT.

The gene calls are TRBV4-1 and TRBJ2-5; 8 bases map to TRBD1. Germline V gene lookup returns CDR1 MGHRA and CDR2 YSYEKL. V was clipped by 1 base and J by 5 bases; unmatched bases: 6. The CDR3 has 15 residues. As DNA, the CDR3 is TGCGCCAGCAGCCAAGGTCAGGGGGCTCGCGAGACCCAGTACTTC. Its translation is CASSQGQGARETQYF.

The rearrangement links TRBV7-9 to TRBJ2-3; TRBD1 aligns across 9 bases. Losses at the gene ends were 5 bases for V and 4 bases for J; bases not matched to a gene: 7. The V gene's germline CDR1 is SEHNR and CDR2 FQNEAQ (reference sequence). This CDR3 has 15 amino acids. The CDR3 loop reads CASSVRQGVPDTQYF. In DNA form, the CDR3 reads TGTGCCAGCAGCGTTCGACAGGGGGTGCCAGATACGCAGTATTTT.

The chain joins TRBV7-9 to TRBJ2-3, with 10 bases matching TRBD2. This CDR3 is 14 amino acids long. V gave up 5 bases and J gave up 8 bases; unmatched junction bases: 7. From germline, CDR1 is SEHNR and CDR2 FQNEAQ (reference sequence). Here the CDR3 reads CASSQRLAGVTQYF. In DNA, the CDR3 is TGTGCCAGCAGCCAAAGGCTAGCGGGGGTTACGCAGTATTTT. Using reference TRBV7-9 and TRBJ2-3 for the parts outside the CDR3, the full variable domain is DTGVSQNPRHKITKRGQNVTFRCDPISEHNRLYWYRQTLGQGPEFLTYFQNEAQLEKSRLLSDRFSAERPKGSFSTLEIQRTEQGDSAMYLCASSQRLAGVTQYFGPGTRLTVL.

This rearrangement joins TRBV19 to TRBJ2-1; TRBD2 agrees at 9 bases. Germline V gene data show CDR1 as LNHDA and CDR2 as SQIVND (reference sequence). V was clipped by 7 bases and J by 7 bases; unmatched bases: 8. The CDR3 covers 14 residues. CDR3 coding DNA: TGTGCCAGTACCTCAAGCGGGAGGAGGAATGAGCAGTTCTTC. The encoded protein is CASTSSGRRNEQFF.

As DNA, the CDR3 is TGTGCCAGCTCACCAGGCCAGCGGACGTACAATGAGCAGTTCTTC. Translation gives CASSPGQRTYNEQFF. The rearrangement uses TRBV18 and TRBJ2-1; weak D call: TRBD2 (5 bases). CDR3 length equals 15 residues. V lost 2 bases and J 4 bases, leaving 12 bases between the germline ends. The germline CDR1 and CDR2 sequences are KGHSH and LQKENI.

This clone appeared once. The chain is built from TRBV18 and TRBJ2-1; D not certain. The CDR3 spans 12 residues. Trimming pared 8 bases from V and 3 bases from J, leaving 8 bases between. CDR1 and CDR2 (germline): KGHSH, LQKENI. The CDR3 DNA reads TGTGCCAGCACTGCTGACTACAATGAGCAGTTCTTC. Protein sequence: CASTADYNEQFF. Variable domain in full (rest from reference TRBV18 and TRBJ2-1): NAGVMQNPRHLVRRRGQEARLRCSPMKGHSHVYWYRQLPEEGLKFMVYLQKENIIDESGMPKERFSAEFPKEGPSILRIQQVVRGDSAAYFCASTADYNEQFFGPGTRLTVL.

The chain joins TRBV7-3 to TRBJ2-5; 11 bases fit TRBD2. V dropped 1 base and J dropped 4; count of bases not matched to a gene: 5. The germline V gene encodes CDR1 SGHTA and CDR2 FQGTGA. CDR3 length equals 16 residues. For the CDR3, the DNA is TGTGCCAGCAGCTTAAGTCCTAGCGGGGGGAGAGAGACCCAGTACTTC. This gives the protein CASSLSPSGGRETQYF.

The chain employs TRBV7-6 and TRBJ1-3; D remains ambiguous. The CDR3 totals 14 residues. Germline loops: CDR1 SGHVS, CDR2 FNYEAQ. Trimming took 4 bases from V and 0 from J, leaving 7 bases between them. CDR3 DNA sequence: TGTGCCAGCAGCTCTACGGTCTCTGGAAACACCATATATTTT. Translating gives CASSSTVSGNTIYF.

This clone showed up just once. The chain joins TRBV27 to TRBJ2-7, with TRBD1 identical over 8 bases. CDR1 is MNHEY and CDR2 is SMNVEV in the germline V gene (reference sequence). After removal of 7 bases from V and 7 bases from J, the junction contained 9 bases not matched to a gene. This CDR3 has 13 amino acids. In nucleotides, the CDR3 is TGTGCCAGCACCGGGACAGGAACGGGGGAGCAGTACTTC. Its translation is CASTGTGTGEQYF.

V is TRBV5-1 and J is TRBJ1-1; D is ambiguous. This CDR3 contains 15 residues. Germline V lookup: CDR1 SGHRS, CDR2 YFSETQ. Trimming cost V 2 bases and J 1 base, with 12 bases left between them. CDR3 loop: CASSLSYGGNTEAFF. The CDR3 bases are TGCGCCAGCAGCTTATCTTACGGAGGGAACACTGAAGCTTTCTTT. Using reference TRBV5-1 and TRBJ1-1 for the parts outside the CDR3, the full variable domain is KAGVTQTPRYLIKTRGQQVTLSCSPISGHRSVSWYQQTPGQGLQFLFEYFSETQRNKGNFPGRFSGRQFSNSRSEMNVSTLELGDSALYLCASSLSYGGNTEAFFGQGTRLTVV.

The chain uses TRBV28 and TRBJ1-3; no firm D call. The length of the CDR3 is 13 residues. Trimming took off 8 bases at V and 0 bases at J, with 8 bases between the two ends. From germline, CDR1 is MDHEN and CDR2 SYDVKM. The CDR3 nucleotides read TGTGCCAGCCATGAGAACTCTGGAAACACCATATATTTT. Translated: CASHENSGNTIYF.

CDR3 in amino acids: CAITISTGGSYEQYF. The CDR3 bases are TGTGCCATCACGATATCGACAGGGGGTTCCTACGAGCAGTACTTC. J is TRBJ2-7 and V is TRBV2, with TRBD1 matching over 9 bases. CDR3 length: 15 amino acids. Germline lookup yields CDR1 SNHLY and CDR2 FYNNEI. V lost 10 bases and J lost 1; bases outside the gene matches: 11.

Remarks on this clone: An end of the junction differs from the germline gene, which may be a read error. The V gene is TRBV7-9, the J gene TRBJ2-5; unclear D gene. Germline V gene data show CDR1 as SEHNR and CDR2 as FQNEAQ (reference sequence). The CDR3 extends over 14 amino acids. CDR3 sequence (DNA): TGTTCCAGCAGCTTAGGATCGGGTGGAGAGACCCAGTACTTC. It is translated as CSSSLGSGGETQYF.

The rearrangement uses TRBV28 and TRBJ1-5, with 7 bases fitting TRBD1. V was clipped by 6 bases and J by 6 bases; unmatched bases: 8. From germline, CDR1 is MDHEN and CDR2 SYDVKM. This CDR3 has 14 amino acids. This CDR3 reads CASRMVSGGQPQHF. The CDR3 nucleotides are TGTGCCAGCAGGATGGTTTCAGGGGGTCAGCCCCAGCATTTT.

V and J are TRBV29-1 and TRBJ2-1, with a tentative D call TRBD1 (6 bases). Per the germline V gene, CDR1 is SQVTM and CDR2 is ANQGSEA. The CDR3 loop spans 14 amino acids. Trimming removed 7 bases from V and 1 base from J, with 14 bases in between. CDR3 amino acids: CSARVGASYNEQFF. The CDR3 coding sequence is TGCAGCGCCCGGGTGGGGGCGTCCTACAATGAGCAGTTCTTC.

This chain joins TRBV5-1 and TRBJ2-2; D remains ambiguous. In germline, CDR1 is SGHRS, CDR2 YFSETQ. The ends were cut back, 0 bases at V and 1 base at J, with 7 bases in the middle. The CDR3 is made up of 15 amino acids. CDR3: CASSLAPGNTGELFF. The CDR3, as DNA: TGCGCCAGCAGCTTGGCTCCGGGGAACACCGGGGAGCTGTTTTTT. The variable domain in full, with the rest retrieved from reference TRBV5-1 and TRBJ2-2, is KAGVTQTPRYLIKTRGQQVTLSCSPISGHRSVSWYQQTPGQGLQFLFEYFSETQRNKGNFPGRFSGRQFSNSRSEMNVSTLELGDSALYLCASSLAPGNTGELFFGEGSRLTVL.

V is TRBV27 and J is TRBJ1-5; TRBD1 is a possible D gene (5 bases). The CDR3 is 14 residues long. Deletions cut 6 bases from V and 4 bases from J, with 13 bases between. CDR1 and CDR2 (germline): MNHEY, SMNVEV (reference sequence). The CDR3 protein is CASRQNQGNQPQHF. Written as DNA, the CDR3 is TGTGCCAGCAGACAAAACCAGGGAAATCAGCCCCAGCATTTT.

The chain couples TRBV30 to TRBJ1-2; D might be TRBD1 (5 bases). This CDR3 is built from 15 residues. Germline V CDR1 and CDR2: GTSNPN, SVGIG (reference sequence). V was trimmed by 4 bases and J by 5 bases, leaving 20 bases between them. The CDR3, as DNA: TGTGCCTGGACCTCTTTGTCAGGGCGAGCGTATGGCTACACCTTC. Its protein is CAWTSLSGRAYGYTF.

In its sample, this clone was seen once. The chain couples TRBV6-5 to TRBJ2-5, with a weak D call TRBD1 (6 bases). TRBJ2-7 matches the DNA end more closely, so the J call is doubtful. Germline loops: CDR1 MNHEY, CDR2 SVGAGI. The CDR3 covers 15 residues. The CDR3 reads CASSSRSQGTYEQYF. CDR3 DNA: TGTGCCAGCAGTTCCAGGTCCCAGGGGACCTACGAGCAGTACTTC.

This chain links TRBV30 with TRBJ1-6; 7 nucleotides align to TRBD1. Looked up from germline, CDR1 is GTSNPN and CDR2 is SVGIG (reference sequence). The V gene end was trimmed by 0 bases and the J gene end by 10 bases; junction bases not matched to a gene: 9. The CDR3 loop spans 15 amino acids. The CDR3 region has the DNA TGTGCCTGGAGTGTACCCTGGGACAGAGGGTCACCCCTCCACTTT. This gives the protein CAWSVPWDRGSPLHF.

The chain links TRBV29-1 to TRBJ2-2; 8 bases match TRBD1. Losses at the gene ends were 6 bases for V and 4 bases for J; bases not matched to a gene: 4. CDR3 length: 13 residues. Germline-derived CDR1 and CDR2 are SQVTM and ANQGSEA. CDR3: CSVDRAGTGELFF. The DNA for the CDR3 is TGCAGCGTGGACAGGGCCGGCACCGGGGAGCTGTTTTTT.

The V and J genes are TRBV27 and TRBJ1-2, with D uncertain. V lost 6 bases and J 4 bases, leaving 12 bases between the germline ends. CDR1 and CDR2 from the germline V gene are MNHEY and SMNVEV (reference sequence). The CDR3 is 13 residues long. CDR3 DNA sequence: TGTGCCAGCAGCCTAGACGGTGCCTATGGCTACACCTTC. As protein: CASSLDGAYGYTF.

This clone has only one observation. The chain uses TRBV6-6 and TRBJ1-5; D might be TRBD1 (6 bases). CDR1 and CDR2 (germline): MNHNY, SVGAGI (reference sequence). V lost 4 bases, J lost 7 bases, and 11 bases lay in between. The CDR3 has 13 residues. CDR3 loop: CASSSGVEQPQHF. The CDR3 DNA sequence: TGTGCCAGCAGTTCAGGGGTAGAACAGCCCCAGCATTTT.